Below are 6 T cell receptor beta chains sequenced from a single sample in a study of T cell responses to AZD1222 COVID-19 vaccine. The table came from immunoSEQ multiplex PCR; TCRdb's copy has only in-frame clones and leaves some out. The profile shows 140,000 to 150,000 clones, roughly 92% of them singletons. The specimen was peripheral blood, collected on day 0 of AZD1222 vaccination. The source of these receptors is an adult in good health.

This clone has just one count. The junction does not match germline at one end; this may be a read error. This rearrangement joins TRBV19 to TRBJ1-1; D perhaps matches TRBD1 (5 bases). The germline V gene has CDR1 LNHDA and CDR2 SQIVND (reference sequence). The CDR3 extends over 15 amino acids. The CDR3 reads CASSNPGRGNAEAFF. The DNA of the CDR3 is TGTGCCAGTAGTAACCCAGGACGGGGGAACGCTGAAGCTTTCTTT.

This clone is a singleton in its sample. This chain connects TRBV4-1 to TRBJ2-1, with D possibly TRBD1 on 6 matching bases. V was shortened by 7 bases and J by 0 bases, with 13 bases between the two germline ends. Germline V gene sequence: CDR1 MGHRA, CDR2 YSYEKL. The CDR3 sequence is 15 residues long. DNA for the CDR3: TGCGCCAGCAACTACAGGGAACACTCCTACAATGAGCAGTTCTTC. Protein product: CASNYREHSYNEQFF.

This chain connects TRBV6-5 to TRBJ1-1; D is uncertain. This CDR3 has 14 residues. Trimming removed 5 bases at V and 4 bases at J, with 14 bases between. Germline V lookup: CDR1 MNHEY, CDR2 SVGAGI. The CDR3 spells CASSPEGRGTEAFF. The CDR3 bases are TGTGCCAGCAGTCCCGAGGGTCGGGGCACTGAAGCTTTCTTT.

The CDR3 bases are TGTGCCAGCAGCACAGGGGTTGGCAAAAACATTCAGTACTTC. Protein product: CASSTGVGKNIQYF. V and J are TRBV9 and TRBJ2-4, with 7 bases aligning to TRBD1. Trimming removed 4 bases from V and 3 bases from J; junction bases left unmatched: 4. Per the germline V gene, CDR1 is SGDLS and CDR2 is YYNGEE. The CDR3 extends over 14 amino acids.

This clone has more than one count but fewer than ten. At one end, the junction sequence differs from germline, possibly due to a read error. The chain uses TRBV19 and TRBJ1-5; D is uncertain. The CDR3 is 15 amino acids. Per germline, CDR1 LNHDA and CDR2 SQIVND (reference sequence). DNA of the CDR3: TGTGCCAGTAGTGGAGGCTGGACGTCAAATCGGCCCCAGCATTTT. This gives the protein CASSGGWTSNRPQHF.

This rearrangement joins TRBV5-4 to TRBJ2-2; 8 bases fit TRBD1. The trim removed 7 bases at V and 9 bases at J, leaving 8 bases unmatched. Germline CDR1 reads SGHNT; CDR2 reads YYREEE (reference sequence). The CDR3 has 13 amino acids. For the CDR3, the DNA is TGTGCCAGCGCACCGACAGGGGTGCGGGAGCTGTTTTTT. The encoded protein is CASAPTGVRELFF. Full variable domain (missing parts from reference TRBV5-4 and TRBJ2-2): ETGVTQSPTHLIKTRGQQVTLRCSSQSGHNTVSWYQQALGQGPQFIFQYYREEENGRGNFPPRFSGLQFPNYSSELNVNALELDDSALYLCASAPTGVRELFFGEGSRLTVL.